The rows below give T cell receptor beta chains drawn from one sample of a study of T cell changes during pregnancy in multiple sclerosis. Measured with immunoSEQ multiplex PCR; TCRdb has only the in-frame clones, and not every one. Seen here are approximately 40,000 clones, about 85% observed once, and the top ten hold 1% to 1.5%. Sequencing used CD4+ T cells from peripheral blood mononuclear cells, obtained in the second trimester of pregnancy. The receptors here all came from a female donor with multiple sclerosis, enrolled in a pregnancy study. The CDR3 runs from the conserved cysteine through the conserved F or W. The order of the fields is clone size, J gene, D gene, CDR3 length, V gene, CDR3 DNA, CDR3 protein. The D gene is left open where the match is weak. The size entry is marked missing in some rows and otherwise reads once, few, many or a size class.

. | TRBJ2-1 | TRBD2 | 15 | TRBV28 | TGTGCCAGCAGACCAGGACTAGTATCCTACAATGAGCAGTTCTTC | CASRPGLVSYNEQFF
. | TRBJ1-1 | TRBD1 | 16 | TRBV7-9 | TGTGCCAGCAGCTTAGCGCCGGGACAGGGGAACACTGAAGCTTTCTTT | CASSLAPGQGNTEAFF
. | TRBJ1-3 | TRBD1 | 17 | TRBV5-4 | TGTGCCAGCAGCTTGCGACAGGGGGGTATCTCTGGAAACACCATATATTTT | CASSLRQGGISGNTIYF
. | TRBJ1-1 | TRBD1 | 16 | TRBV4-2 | TGTGCCAGCAGCCCGCGACAGGGAGTGGAGGACACTGAAGCTTTCTTT | CASSPRQGVEDTEAFF
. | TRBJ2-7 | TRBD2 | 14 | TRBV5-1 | TGCGCCAGCCGAGCCGGACTAGCGGCCTACGAGCAGTACTTC | CASRAGLAAYEQYF
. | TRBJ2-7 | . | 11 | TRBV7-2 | TGTGCCAGCAGCCTACAGTACGAGCAGTACTTC | CASSLQYEQYF
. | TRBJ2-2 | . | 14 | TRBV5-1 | TGCGCCAGCAGCGCTACGTTTGACACCGGGGAGCTGTTTTTT | CASSATFDTGELFF
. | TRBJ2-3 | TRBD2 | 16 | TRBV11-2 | TGTGCCAGCAGCTTAGGGCTAGCGGGGAGGGTAGATACGCAGTATTTT | CASSLGLAGRVDTQYF
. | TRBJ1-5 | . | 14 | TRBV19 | TGTGCCAGTAGCCGACCGCCGGCGGATCAGCCCCAGCATTTT | CASSRPPADQPQHF
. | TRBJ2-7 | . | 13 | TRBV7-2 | TGTGCCAGCAGCTTAGCGGTTAGCTACGAGCAGTACTTC | CASSLAVSYEQYF
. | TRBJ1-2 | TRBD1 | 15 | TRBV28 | TGTGCCAGCAGTTTTTGGACGCAGGGGGCGCGGGGCTACACCTTC | CASSFWTQGARGYTF
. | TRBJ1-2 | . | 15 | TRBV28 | TGTGCCAGCAGTCCCGACAGACGACGAAACTATGGCTACACCTTC | CASSPDRRRNYGYTF
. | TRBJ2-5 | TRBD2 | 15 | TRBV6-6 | TGTGCCAGCAGTTACTTTGCGGGAGGAGATGAGACCCAGTACTTC | CASSYFAGGDETQYF
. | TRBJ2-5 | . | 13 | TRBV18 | TGTGCCAGCTCACCACCAAGTCCTAAGACCCAGTACTTC | CASSPPSPKTQYF
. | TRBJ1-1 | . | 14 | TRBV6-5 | TGTGCCAGCAGTCTAAGGACAGTTCACACTGAAGCTTTCTTT | CASSLRTVHTEAFF
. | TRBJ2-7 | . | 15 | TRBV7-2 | TGTGCCAGCAGCTTGAACGGGATGAGCTCCTACGAGCAGTACTTC | CASSLNGMSSYEQYF
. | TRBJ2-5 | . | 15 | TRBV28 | TGTGCCAGCAGGGGGATACAGGGTACCCAAGAGACCCAGTACTTC | CASRGIQGTQETQYF
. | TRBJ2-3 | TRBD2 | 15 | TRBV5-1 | TGCGCCAGCAGCTTCGAGAGCGGGAGGTCAGATACGCAGTATTTT | CASSFESGRSDTQYF
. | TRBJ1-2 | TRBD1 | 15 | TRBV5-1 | TGCGCCAGCAACCCGGAGGGGGCGGATTTCTATGGCTACACCTTC | CASNPEGADFYGYTF
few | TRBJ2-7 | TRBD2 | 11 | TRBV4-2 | TGTGCCAGCAGCGAACTAGCGACGCAGTACTTC | CASSELATQYF
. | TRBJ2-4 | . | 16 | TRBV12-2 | TGTGCAAGTCGCTTAGTGGGTGCAGGACAGAGAGACATTCAGTACTTC | CASRLVGAGQRDIQYF
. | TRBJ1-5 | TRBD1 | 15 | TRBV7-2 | TGTGCCAGCAGCTCCCGGACAGGGGATTCGCAGCCCCAGCATTTT | CASSSRTGDSQPQHF
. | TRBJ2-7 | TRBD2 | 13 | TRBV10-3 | TGTGCCATCAGAACTAGCGAAGCCTACGAGCAGTACTTC | CAIRTSEAYEQYF